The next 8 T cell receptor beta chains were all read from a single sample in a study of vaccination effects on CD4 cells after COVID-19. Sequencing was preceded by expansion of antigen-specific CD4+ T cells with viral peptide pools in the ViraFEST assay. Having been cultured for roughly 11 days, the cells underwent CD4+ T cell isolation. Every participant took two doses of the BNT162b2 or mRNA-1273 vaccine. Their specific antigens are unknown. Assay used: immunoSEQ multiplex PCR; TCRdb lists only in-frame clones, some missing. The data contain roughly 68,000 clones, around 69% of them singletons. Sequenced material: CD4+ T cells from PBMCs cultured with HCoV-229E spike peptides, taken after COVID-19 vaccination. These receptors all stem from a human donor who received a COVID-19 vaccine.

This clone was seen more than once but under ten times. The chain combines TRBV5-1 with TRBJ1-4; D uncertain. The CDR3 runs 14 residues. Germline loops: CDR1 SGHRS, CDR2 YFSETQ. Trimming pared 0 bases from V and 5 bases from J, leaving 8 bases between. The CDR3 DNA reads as TGCGCCAGCAGCTTGGACGGCTTAAATGAAAAACTGTTTTTT. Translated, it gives CASSLDGLNEKLFF.

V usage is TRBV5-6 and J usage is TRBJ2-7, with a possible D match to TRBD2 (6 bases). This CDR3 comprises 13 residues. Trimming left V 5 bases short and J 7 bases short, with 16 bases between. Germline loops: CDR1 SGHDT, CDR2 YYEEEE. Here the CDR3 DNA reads TGTGCCAGCAGGTCTTTTGGGGGAGGTGAGCAGTACGTC. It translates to CASRSFGGGEQYV.

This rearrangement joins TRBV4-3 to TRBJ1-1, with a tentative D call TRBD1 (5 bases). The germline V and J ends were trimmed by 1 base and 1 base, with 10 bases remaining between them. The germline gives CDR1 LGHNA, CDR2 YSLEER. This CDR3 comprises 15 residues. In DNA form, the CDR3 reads TGCGCCAGCAGCCAAGCCGGGGCTGCGAACACTGAAGCTTTCTTT. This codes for CASSQAGAANTEAFF.

CDR3 region: CASSADRGTPLHF. In nucleotides, the CDR3 is TGTGCCAGCAGCGCGGACAGGGGTACACCCCTCCACTTT. The rearrangement joins TRBV7-3 to TRBJ1-6; the match to TRBD1 covers 9 bases. The CDR3 covers 13 residues. CDR1 is SGHTA, CDR2 FQGTGA, per germline. The ends lost 5 bases at V and 11 bases at J; junction bases unmatched: 4.

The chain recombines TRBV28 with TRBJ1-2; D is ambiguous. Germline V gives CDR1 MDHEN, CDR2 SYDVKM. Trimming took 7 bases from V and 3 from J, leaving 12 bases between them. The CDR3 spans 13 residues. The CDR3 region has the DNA TGTGCCAGCACCGGAGGGTTTTACTATGGCTACACCTTC. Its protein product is CASTGGFYYGYTF.

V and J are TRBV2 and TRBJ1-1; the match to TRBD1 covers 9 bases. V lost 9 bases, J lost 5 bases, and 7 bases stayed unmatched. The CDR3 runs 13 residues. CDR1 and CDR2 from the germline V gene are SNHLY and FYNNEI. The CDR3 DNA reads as TGTGCCAGTCGTGGGACAGGGAAGACTGAAGCTTTCTTT. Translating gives CASRGTGKTEAFF.

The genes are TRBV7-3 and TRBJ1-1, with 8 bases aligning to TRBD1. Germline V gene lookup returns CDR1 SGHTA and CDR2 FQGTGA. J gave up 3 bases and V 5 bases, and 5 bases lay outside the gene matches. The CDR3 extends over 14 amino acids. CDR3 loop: CASSGQGFDTEAFF. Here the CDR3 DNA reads TGTGCCAGCAGCGGACAGGGTTTCGACACTGAAGCTTTCTTT.

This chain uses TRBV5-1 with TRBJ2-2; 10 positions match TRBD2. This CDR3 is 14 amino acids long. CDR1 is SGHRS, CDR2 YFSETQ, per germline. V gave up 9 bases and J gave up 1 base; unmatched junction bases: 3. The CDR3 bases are TGCGCCACAGCTAGCGGGGGGAACACCGGGGAGCTGTTTTTT. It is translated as CATASGGNTGELFF. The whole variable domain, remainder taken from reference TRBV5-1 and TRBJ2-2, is KAGVTQTPRYLIKTRGQQVTLSCSPISGHRSVSWYQQTPGQGLQFLFEYFSETQRNKGNFPGRFSGRQFSNSRSEMNVSTLELGDSALYLCATASGGNTGELFFGEGSRLTVL.